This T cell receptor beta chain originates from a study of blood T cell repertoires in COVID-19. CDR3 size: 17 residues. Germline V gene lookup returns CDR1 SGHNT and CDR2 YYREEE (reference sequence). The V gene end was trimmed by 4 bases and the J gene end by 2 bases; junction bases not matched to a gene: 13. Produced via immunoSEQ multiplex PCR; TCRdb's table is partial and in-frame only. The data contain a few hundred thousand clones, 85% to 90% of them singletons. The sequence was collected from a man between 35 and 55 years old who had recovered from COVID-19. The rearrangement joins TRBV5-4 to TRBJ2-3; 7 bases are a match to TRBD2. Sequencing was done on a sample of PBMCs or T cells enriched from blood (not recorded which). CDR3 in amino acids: CASSLGLAELNTDTQYF. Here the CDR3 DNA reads TGTGCCAGCAGCCTAGGGCTAGCGGAGCTTAACACAGATACGCAGTATTTT.